This T cell receptor (beta chain) was recorded in a study of cytomegalovirus exposure and HLA in healthy donors. Findings of the study overall: Across all donors, roughly uniform sequencing depth was an assumption of the presence/absence analyses.

Remarks on this clone: Antigen specificity is unknown.

60 Vbeta and 13 Jbeta primers were used in PCR. Only in-frame clones appear in the TCRdb table, and some are missing; sequencing was by immunoSEQ multiplex PCR. Of around 170,000 clones in the sample, around 81% are singletons; the top ten hold about 1.4%. As for the donors, each was a healthy bone marrow donor. There were likely unrecorded immune exposures, though donors were nominally healthy when sampled. This clonotype was obtained from a man between 40 and 49 years old in good health and CMV-seronegative. The sample was PBMCs.

The CDR3: CASTSFFASGSYNEQFF. The CDR3 coding sequence is TGTGCCAGCACCTCTTTTTTCGCTAGCGGGAGCTACAATGAGCAGTTCTTC. The chain carries TRBV27 and TRBJ2-1; TRBD2 matches at 10 bases. J was trimmed by 3 bases and V by 7 bases; bases with no gene match: 12. The CDR3 totals 17 residues. Germline assignment: CDR1 MNHEY and CDR2 SMNVEV (reference sequence).